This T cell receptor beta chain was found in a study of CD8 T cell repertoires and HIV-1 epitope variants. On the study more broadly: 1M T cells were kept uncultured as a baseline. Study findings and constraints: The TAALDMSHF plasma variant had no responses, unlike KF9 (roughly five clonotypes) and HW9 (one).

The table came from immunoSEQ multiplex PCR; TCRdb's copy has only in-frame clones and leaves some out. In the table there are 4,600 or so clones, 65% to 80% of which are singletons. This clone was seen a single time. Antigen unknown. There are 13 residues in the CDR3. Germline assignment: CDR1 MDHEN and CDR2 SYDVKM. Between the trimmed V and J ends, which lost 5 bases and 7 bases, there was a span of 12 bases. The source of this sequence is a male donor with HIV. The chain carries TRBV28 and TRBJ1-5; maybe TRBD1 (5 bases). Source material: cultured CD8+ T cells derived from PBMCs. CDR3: CASSPQGWQPQHF. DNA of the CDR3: TGTGCCAGCAGTCCCCAGGGTTGGCAGCCCCAGCATTTT.